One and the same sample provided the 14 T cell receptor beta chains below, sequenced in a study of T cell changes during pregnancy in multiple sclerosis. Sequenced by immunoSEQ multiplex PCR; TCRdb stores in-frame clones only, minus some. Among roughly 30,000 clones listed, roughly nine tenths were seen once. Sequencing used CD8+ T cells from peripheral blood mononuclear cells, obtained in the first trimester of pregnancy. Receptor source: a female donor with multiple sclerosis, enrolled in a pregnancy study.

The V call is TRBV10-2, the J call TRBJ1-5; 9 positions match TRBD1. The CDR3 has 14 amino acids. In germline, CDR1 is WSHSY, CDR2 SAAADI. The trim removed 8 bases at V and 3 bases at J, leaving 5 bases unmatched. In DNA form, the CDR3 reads TGCGCCAGCCTGGACAGGGGCGACAATCAGCCCCAGCATTTT. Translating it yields CASLDRGDNQPQHF.

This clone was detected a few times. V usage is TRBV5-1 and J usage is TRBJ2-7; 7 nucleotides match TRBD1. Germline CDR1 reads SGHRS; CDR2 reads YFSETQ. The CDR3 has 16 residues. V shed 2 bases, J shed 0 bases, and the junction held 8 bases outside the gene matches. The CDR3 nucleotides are TGCGCCAGCAGCTTATCCGGGACAGAGTTCTCCTACGAGCAGTACTTC. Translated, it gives CASSLSGTEFSYEQYF.

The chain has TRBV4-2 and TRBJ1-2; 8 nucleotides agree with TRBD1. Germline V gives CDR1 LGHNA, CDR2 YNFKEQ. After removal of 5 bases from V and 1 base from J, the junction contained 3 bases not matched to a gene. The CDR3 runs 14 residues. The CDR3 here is CASSDGQGNYGYTF. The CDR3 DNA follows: TGTGCCAGCAGCGATGGACAGGGTAACTATGGCTACACCTTC.

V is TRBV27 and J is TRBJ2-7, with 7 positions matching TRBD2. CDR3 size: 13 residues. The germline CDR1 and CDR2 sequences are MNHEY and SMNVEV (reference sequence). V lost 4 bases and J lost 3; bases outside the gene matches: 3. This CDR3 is CASSSGTNYEQYF. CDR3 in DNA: TGTGCCAGCAGTTCGGGGACTAACTACGAGCAGTACTTC.

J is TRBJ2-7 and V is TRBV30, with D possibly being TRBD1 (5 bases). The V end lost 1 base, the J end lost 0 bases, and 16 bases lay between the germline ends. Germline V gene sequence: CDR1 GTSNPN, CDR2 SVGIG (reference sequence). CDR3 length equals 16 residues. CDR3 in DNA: TGTGCCTGGAGTGGAGAAGGACACGTAAGCTCCTACGAGCAGTACTTC. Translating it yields CAWSGEGHVSSYEQYF. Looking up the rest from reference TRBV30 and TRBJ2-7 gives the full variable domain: SQTIHQWPATLVQPVGSPLSLECTVEGTSNPNLYWYRQAAGRGLQLLFYSVGIGQISSEVPQNLSASRPQDRQFILSSKKLLLSDSGFYLCAWSGEGHVSSYEQYFGPGTRLTVT.

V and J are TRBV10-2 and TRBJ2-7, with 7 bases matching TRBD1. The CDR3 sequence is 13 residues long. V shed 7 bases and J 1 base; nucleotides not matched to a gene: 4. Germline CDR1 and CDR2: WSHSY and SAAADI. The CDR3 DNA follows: TGCGCCAGCACTATGGACAGGTCCTACGAGCAGTACTTC. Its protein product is CASTMDRSYEQYF.

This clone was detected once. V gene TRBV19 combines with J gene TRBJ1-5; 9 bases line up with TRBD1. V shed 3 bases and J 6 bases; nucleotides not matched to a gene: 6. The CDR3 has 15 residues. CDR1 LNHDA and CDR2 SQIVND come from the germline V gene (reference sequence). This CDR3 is CASSIGQGSAQPQHF. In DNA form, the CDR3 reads TGTGCCAGTAGTATCGGACAGGGGTCGGCTCAGCCCCAGCATTTT.

CDR3 coding DNA: TGCGCCAGCAGTGCACGCAGGGGAAACTCCTACAATGAGCAGTTCTTC. It yields the protein CASSARRGNSYNEQFF. The chain carries TRBV10-1 and TRBJ2-1, with TRBD1 as a possible D gene (6 bases). With 4 bases removed from V and 0 bases from J, the gap between germline ends came to 13 bases. Per the germline V gene, CDR1 is WNHNN and CDR2 is SYGVQD (reference sequence). The CDR3 runs to 16 residues.

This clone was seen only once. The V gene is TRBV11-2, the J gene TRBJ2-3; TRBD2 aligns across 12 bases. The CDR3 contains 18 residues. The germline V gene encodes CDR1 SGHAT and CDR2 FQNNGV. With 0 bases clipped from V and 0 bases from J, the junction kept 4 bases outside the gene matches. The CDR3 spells CASSLDGLAGLSTDTQYF. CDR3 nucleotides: TGTGCCAGCAGCTTAGATGGACTAGCGGGGCTTAGCACAGATACGCAGTATTTT.

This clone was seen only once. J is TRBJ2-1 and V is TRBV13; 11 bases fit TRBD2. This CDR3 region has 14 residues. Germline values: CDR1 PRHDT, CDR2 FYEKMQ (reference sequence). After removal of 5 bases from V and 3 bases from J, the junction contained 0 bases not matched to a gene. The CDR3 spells CASSGLAGYNEQFF. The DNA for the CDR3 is TGTGCCAGCAGCGGACTAGCGGGCTACAATGAGCAGTTCTTC. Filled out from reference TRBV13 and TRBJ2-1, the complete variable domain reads AAGVIQSPRHLIKEKRETATLKCYPIPRHDTVYWYQQGPGQDPQFLISFYEKMQSDKGSIPDRFSAQQFSDYHSELNMSSLELGDSALYFCASSGLAGYNEQFFGPGTRLTVL.

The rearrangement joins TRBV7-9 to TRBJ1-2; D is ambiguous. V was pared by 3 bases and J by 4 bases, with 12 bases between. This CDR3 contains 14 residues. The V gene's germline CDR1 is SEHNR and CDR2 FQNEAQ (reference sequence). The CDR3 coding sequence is TGTGCCAGCAGCTTCCGAGCAGGACTCTATGGCTACACCTTC. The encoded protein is CASSFRAGLYGYTF.

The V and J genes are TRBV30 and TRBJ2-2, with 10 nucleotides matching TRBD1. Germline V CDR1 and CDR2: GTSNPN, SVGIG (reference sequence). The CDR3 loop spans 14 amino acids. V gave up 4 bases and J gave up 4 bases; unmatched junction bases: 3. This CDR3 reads CAWKGQGFTGELFF. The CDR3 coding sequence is TGTGCCTGGAAGGGACAGGGGTTCACCGGGGAGCTGTTTTTT.

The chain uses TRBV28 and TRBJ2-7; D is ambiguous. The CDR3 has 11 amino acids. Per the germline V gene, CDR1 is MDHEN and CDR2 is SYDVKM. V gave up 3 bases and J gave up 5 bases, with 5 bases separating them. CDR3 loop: CASSFRNEQYF. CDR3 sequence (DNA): TGTGCCAGCAGTTTTCGTAACGAGCAGTACTTC.

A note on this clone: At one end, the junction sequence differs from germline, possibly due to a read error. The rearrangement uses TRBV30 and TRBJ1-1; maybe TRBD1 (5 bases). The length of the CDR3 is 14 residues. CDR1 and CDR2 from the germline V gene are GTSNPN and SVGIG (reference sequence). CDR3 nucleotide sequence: TGTGCCTGGAGTGGGTCACCAGGGAACGCTGAAGCTTTCTTT. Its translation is CAWSGSPGNAEAFF.